These 21 T cell receptor beta chains share one sample of origin, sequenced in a study of blood T cell repertoires in COVID-19. The assay was immunoSEQ multiplex PCR, and TCRdb's table has in-frame clones only and misses some. Of tens of thousands of clones listed, about nine tenths are singletons. Input material: peripheral blood. The receptors shown here come from a human donor with acute or convalescent COVID-19. The donor label of this sample is uncertain.

This clone was seen once. This sequence joins TRBV12-3 or TRBV12-4 and TRBJ2-7, with D possibly matching TRBD1 (6 bases). Trimming took 5 bases from V and 2 from J, leaving 10 bases between them. CDR3 length: 13 residues. CDR3 DNA sequence: TGTGCCAGCAGTCCTACAGGGCCCTACGAGCAGTACTTC. This gives the protein CASSPTGPYEQYF.

The rearrangement links TRBV6-5 to TRBJ1-1; D gene unclear. Germline assignment: CDR1 MNHEY and CDR2 SVGAGI. V lost 10 bases and J 1 base, leaving 10 bases between the germline ends. This CDR3 contains 12 residues. CDR3 sequence: CATDGRNTEAFF. The CDR3 DNA reads as TGTGCCACCGATGGGAGGAACACTGAAGCTTTCTTT.

This chain connects TRBV7-9 to TRBJ1-1, with 11 bases fitting TRBD1. V lost 4 bases, J lost 4 bases, and 5 bases stayed unmatched. The CDR3 totals 15 residues. Germline V lookup: CDR1 SEHNR, CDR2 FQNEAQ (reference sequence). CDR3 residues: CASSSPGTGGTEAFF. CDR3 nucleotides: TGTGCCAGCAGCTCTCCCGGGACAGGGGGCACTGAAGCTTTCTTT.

This sequence joins TRBV7-2 and TRBJ2-1, with 9 bases identical to TRBD1. From germline, CDR1 is SGHTA and CDR2 FQGNSA. The length of the CDR3 is 15 residues. V was clipped by 4 bases and J by 7 bases; unmatched bases: 8. CDR3 sequence reads: CASSYGQGFGNEQFF. The CDR3 coding sequence is TGTGCCAGCAGCTACGGACAGGGGTTTGGGAATGAGCAGTTCTTC.

The chain has TRBV30 and TRBJ1-5; 7 positions match TRBD1. Per the germline V gene, CDR1 is GTSNPN and CDR2 is SVGIG (reference sequence). V lost 0 bases and J lost 6; bases outside the gene matches: 5. The CDR3 loop spans 14 amino acids. In DNA, the CDR3 is TGTGCCTGGAGTGTACTCAGGGGGAGTCAGCCCCAGCATTTT. It encodes CAWSVLRGSQPQHF.

This clone was recorded once. The CDR3 loop reads CASSSRLAGGPGSDTQYF. The DNA of the CDR3 is TGCGCCAGCAGCTCCCGACTAGCGGGAGGGCCGGGGTCAGATACGCAGTATTTT. The V call is TRBV5-1, the J call TRBJ2-3, with 14 bases fitting TRBD2. The CDR3 runs 18 residues. Per germline, CDR1 SGHRS and CDR2 YFSETQ. V lost 3 bases and J lost 4; bases outside the gene matches: 10.

This sequence joins TRBV29-1 and TRBJ2-7; D possibly corresponds to TRBD2 (6 bases). The germline CDR1 and CDR2 sequences are SQVTM and ANQGSEA. V lost 3 bases to trimming and J lost 2 bases, with 8 bases between them. The length of the CDR3 is 12 residues. The CDR3 DNA follows: TGCAGCGTTGAGGGGACTCCCTACGAGCAGTACTTC. Translated, it gives CSVEGTPYEQYF.

The chain carries TRBV7-9 and TRBJ1-2; 8 nucleotides align to TRBD1. The germline gives CDR1 SEHNR, CDR2 FQNEAQ (reference sequence). Unmatched junction bases numbered 3, after V lost 5 bases and J lost 4 bases. CDR3 length: 13 amino acids. The CDR3 loop reads CASSRTGGYGYTF. DNA of the CDR3: TGTGCCAGCAGCCGCACAGGGGGCTATGGCTACACCTTC.

The V gene is TRBV11-1, the J gene TRBJ1-1, with no clear D. This CDR3 is 15 amino acids long. V was shortened by 2 bases and J by 4 bases, with 14 bases between the two germline ends. In germline, CDR1 is SGHAT, CDR2 FQDESV (reference sequence). CDR3 coding DNA: TGTGCCAGCAGCTTATTCCTCGGGGAGACCACTGAAGCTTTCTTT. As protein: CASSLFLGETTEAFF.

This chain's CDR3 is CASNRGGHEAFF. The CDR3 DNA is TGTGCCAGCAACCGTGGAGGGCATGAAGCTTTCTTT. The chain has TRBV11-2 and TRBJ1-1; D ambiguous. The germline V gene has CDR1 SGHAT and CDR2 FQNNGV. Trimming left V 7 bases short and J 7 bases short, with 13 bases between. The CDR3 totals 12 residues.

V gene TRBV23-1 combines with J gene TRBJ1-1, with D hard to call. TRBV23-1 falls under the ORF class, with uncertain function. Trimming pared 4 bases from V and 0 bases from J, leaving 9 bases between. The CDR3 consists of 14 residues. CDR3 bases: TGCGCCAGCAGTCTGCAGGCTATGAACACTGAAGCTTTCTTT. Its protein product is CASSLQAMNTEAFF.

This chain uses TRBV6-4 with TRBJ1-2; TRBD1 might be the D (5 bases). Trimming shortened V by 6 bases and J by 4 bases, and 9 bases separated the two germline ends. Germline V gives CDR1 MRHNA, CDR2 SNTAGT. CDR3 size: 12 residues. The CDR3 DNA reads TGTGCCAGCAGGGATCAGGGCTATGGCTACACCTTC. It is translated as CASRDQGYGYTF.

This clone was detected only once. The chain recombines TRBV5-1 with TRBJ2-5, with a tentative D call TRBD2 (7 bases). Per the germline V gene, CDR1 is SGHRS and CDR2 is YFSETQ. This CDR3 contains 14 residues. V was trimmed by 5 bases and J by 2 bases, leaving 13 bases between them. CDR3 residues: CASRWGGRQETQYF. DNA for the CDR3: TGCGCCAGCAGATGGGGGGGCCGGCAAGAGACCCAGTACTTC. The complete variable domain, with remaining parts taken from reference TRBV5-1 and TRBJ2-5, reads KAGVTQTPRYLIKTRGQQVTLSCSPISGHRSVSWYQQTPGQGLQFLFEYFSETQRNKGNFPGRFSGRQFSNSRSEMNVSTLELGDSALYLCASRWGGRQETQYFGPGTRLLVL.

The rearrangement links TRBV28 to TRBJ1-6, with D unclear. Germline CDR1 and CDR2: MDHEN and SYDVKM. The CDR3 sequence is 12 residues long. The germline V and J ends were trimmed by 1 base and 9 bases, with 4 bases remaining between them. The DNA for the CDR3 is TGTGCCAGCAGTTTATTCGGTTCACCCCTCCACTTT. Amino acids: CASSLFGSPLHF. The entire variable domain, with the rest obtained from reference TRBV28 and TRBJ1-6, is as follows: DVKVTQSSRYLVKRTGEKVFLECVQDMDHENMFWYRQDPGLGLRLIYFSYDVKMKEKGDIPEGYSVSREKKERFSLILESASTNQTSMYLCASSLFGSPLHFGNGTRLTVT.

The chain joins TRBV5-1 to TRBJ2-3; the match to TRBD2 covers 7 bases. This CDR3 region has 13 residues. V shed 7 bases and J 0 bases; nucleotides not matched to a gene: 2. Germline V gene sequence: CDR1 SGHRS, CDR2 YFSETQ. This CDR3 reads CASERDSTDTQYF. The DNA of the CDR3 is TGCGCCAGCGAGCGGGATAGCACAGATACGCAGTATTTT.

The chain joins TRBV6-6 to TRBJ2-7; 7 bases map to TRBD1. The CDR3 contains 13 residues. V trimming: 5 bases; J trimming: 6 bases; junction bases outside the gene matches: 7. The germline CDR1 and CDR2 sequences are MNHNY and SVGAGI (reference sequence). CDR3 DNA: TGTGCCAGCAGTATGGACAGGTCGGGCGAGCAGTACGTC. Translating gives CASSMDRSGEQYV.

The genes are TRBV11-2 and TRBJ1-4, with D perhaps matching TRBD1 (6 bases). The CDR3 totals 15 residues. The V and J ends lost 0 bases and 5 bases respectively, with 10 bases between them. Germline lookup yields CDR1 SGHAT and CDR2 FQNNGV. The CDR3 here is CASSLDTGGNEKLFF. The CDR3 region has the DNA TGTGCCAGCAGCTTAGATACGGGGGGCAATGAAAAACTGTTTTTT.

The chain carries TRBV10-3 and TRBJ1-5; tentatively, D is TRBD1 (5 bases). Trimming left V 4 bases short and J 3 bases short, with 10 bases between. CDR3 size: 14 residues. In germline, CDR1 is ENHRY, CDR2 SYGVKD. Here the CDR3 DNA reads TGTGCCATCAGTGTCGGGGGACCCAATCAGCCCCAGCATTTT. This sequence encodes CAISVGGPNQPQHF.

The CDR3 sequence: CASSPSSSRAGELFF. CDR3 bases: TGTGCCAGCAGTCCCTCCTCTAGTCGGGCCGGGGAGCTGTTTTTT. J is TRBJ2-2 and V is TRBV28, with D uncertain. The CDR3 sequence is 15 residues long. Germline lookup yields CDR1 MDHEN and CDR2 SYDVKM. V lost 5 bases to trimming and J lost 6 bases, with 16 bases between them.

The chain recombines TRBV11-3 with TRBJ2-5; TRBD2 aligns across 7 bases. The CDR3 is 17 residues long. The germline V gene encodes CDR1 SGHNT and CDR2 YENEEA. Trimming cost V 1 base and J 1 base; bases outside gene matches: 9. This chain's CDR3 is CASSLGTTAGRQETQYF. For the CDR3, the DNA is TGTGCCAGCAGCTTAGGAACGACAGCGGGGCGCCAAGAGACCCAGTACTTC.

The chain joins TRBV4-1 to TRBJ2-5; 10 bases are a match to TRBD2. Germline assignment: CDR1 MGHRA and CDR2 YSYEKL. This CDR3 contains 19 residues. Trimming took 0 bases from V and 5 from J; bases not matched to a gene: 15. CDR3 amino acids: CASSQEAPSGRTWAETQYF. CDR3 DNA: TGCGCCAGCAGCCAAGAGGCGCCTAGCGGGAGAACTTGGGCGGAGACCCAGTACTTC.